Described below is a single T cell receptor beta chain sequence and its context. V lost 2 bases and J 7 bases, leaving 14 bases between the germline ends. This CDR3 is 13 amino acids long. CDR1 is GTSNPN and CDR2 is SVGIG in the germline V gene (reference sequence). These data come from a study of blood T cell repertoires in COVID-19. About the research overall: Samples of COVID-19 (acute and convalescent) were obtained from the United States, Italy and Spain. Sample material is recorded as cDNA or gDNA derived from T cells, B-cell-depleted T cells, or PBMCs.

Assay used: immunoSEQ multiplex PCR; TCRdb lists only in-frame clones, some missing. The data hold under 45,000 clones, with around 90% observed a single time. The sequencing sample was made of peripheral blood. The rearrangement joins TRBV30 to TRBJ1-2; possible D gene TRBD1, 5 bases. The TCR comes from a woman of 80 years or more in a cohort sampled during active or convalescent COVID-19. CDR3 region: CAWSTGEMGGYTF. The CDR3 nucleotides read TGTGCCTGGAGTACAGGAGAAATGGGTGGCTACACCTTC.